The 24 T cell receptor beta chains presented below share a single source sample, sequenced in a study of blood T cell repertoires in COVID-19. Using immunoSEQ multiplex PCR, the repertoire was profiled, and TCRdb retains in-frame clones only, with some absent. This table has over 150,000 clones, approximately 80% appearing once. Sequenced: peripheral blood. The receptors were gathered from a woman aged 35 to 49 with COVID-19, enrolled during active disease.

V is TRBV7-9 and J is TRBJ1-5; D call uncertain. Germline lookup yields CDR1 SEHNR and CDR2 FQNEAQ (reference sequence). The CDR3 has 12 residues. Trimming shortened V by 5 bases and J by 12 bases, and 14 bases separated the two germline ends. In DNA form, the CDR3 reads TGTGCCAGCAGCGCAGGCGATCGGATCCAGCATTTT. Translating gives CASSAGDRIQHF.

V is TRBV7-6 and J is TRBJ2-5, with TRBD2 as a possible D gene (6 bases). Germline CDR1 is SGHVS and CDR2 is FNYEAQ. Trimming stripped 4 bases from V and 5 bases from J, with 17 bases between. CDR3 size: 15 residues. The CDR3 DNA reads as TGTGCCAGCAGCTCACCGGAGCTAGCGAGGGAGACCCAGTACTTC. Translated: CASSSPELARETQYF.

The gene calls are TRBV6-5 and TRBJ2-3; D gene ambiguous. The CDR3 is 14 residues long. Trimming shortened V by 8 bases and J by 5 bases, and 17 bases separated the two germline ends. Germline loops: CDR1 MNHEY, CDR2 SVGAGI. CDR3 residues: CASSPRRPGDTQYF. The CDR3 nucleotides are TGTGCCAGCTCCCCGAGGCGCCCCGGAGATACGCAGTATTTT.

V usage is TRBV7-2 and J usage is TRBJ1-5, with D possibly TRBD1 on 6 matching bases. V gave up 2 bases and J gave up 5 bases, with 13 bases separating them. CDR3 length: 15 residues. CDR1 SGHTA and CDR2 FQGNSA come from the germline V gene. The CDR3 protein is CASSLTREGDQPQHF. The CDR3 coding sequence is TGTGCCAGCAGCTTAACCAGGGAGGGGGATCAGCCCCAGCATTTT.

V and J are TRBV19 and TRBJ2-3; D is undetermined. V lost 8 bases, J lost 6 bases, and 9 bases lay in between. Germline CDR1 and CDR2: LNHDA and SQIVND (reference sequence). The CDR3 sequence is 11 residues long. CDR3: CASYLGDTQYF. The DNA for the CDR3 is TGTGCCAGTTACCTCGGGGATACGCAGTATTTT. Complete variable domain (other parts from reference TRBV19 and TRBJ2-3): DGGITQSPKYLFRKEGQNVTLSCEQNLNHDAMYWYRQDPGQGLRLIYYSQIVNDFQKGDIAEGYSVSREKKESFPLTVTSAQKNPTAFYLCASYLGDTQYFGPGTRLTVL.

In its sample, this clone was seen once. The gene calls are TRBV21-1 and TRBJ2-1; TRBD1 is taken as the D call from the table, unchecked against the DNA. TRBV21-1 is listed as a pseudogene. This CDR3 region has 21 residues. The CDR3 DNA reads TGTGCCAGCAGCAAACAGGGGACAAGGCGCGTTACTCGTAGCTCCTACAATGAGCAGTTCTTC. Translation gives CASSKQGTRRVTRSSYNEQFF.

This clone was found once. The chain couples TRBV10-1 to TRBJ1-2, with 10 bases lining up with TRBD1. Germline V gene lookup returns CDR1 WNHNN and CDR2 SYGVQD (reference sequence). The CDR3 sequence is 15 residues long. The junction had 9 bases not matched to a gene; V was cut back by 6 bases and J by 5 bases. CDR3 region: CASSDMTGGGYGYTF. As DNA, the CDR3 is TGCGCCAGCAGCGATATGACAGGGGGCGGATATGGCTACACCTTC.

This chain uses TRBV2 with TRBJ2-7, with D perhaps matching TRBD1 (6 bases). The ends were cut back, 6 bases at V and 2 bases at J, with 14 bases in the middle. Germline V gene lookup returns CDR1 SNHLY and CDR2 FYNNEI. The CDR3 totals 14 residues. The CDR3 spells CASRPGQSTYEQYF. DNA of the CDR3: TGTGCCAGCAGGCCCGGACAGAGCACCTACGAGCAGTACTTC.

The chain has TRBV7-3 and TRBJ1-1, with TRBD1 as a possible D gene (5 bases). The CDR3 runs to 13 residues. Germline lookup yields CDR1 SGHTA and CDR2 FQGTGA. V was trimmed by 8 bases and J by 1 base, leaving 11 bases between them. The CDR3 loop is CASGGTENTEAFF. For the CDR3, the DNA is TGTGCCAGCGGAGGGACGGAGAACACTGAAGCTTTCTTT.

The rearrangement joins TRBV5-6 to TRBJ2-7, with D tentatively TRBD1 (5 bases). The CDR3 has 16 amino acids. CDR1 SGHDT and CDR2 YYEEEE come from the germline V gene. The V gene lost 0 bases and the J gene lost 0 bases, with 13 bases spanning the gap. CDR3 amino acids: CASSLVGQPPSYEQYF. CDR3 sequence (DNA): TGTGCCAGCAGCTTGGTGGGGCAACCCCCCTCCTACGAGCAGTACTTC.

V usage is TRBV5-1 and J usage is TRBJ2-5; perhaps TRBD2 as D (5 bases). CDR1 and CDR2 from the germline V gene are SGHRS and YFSETQ. Trimming left V 1 base short and J 1 base short, with 8 bases between. The CDR3 runs 14 residues. The CDR3 DNA reads TGCGCCAGCAGCTTGTCAGCGGCCCAAGAGACCCAGTACTTC. Translation gives CASSLSAAQETQYF.

This sequence joins TRBV5-6 and TRBJ2-7; possibly TRBD1 for D (5 bases). The CDR3 is 15 residues long. Trimming left V 0 bases short and J 0 bases short, with 10 bases between. Looked up from germline, CDR1 is SGHDT and CDR2 is YYEEEE. CDR3 amino acids: CASSLEQVFSYEQYF. DNA for the CDR3: TGTGCCAGCAGCTTGGAACAGGTCTTCTCCTACGAGCAGTACTTC.

This chain connects TRBV5-1 to TRBJ2-7; 10 bases agree with TRBD2. With V trimmed by 0 bases and J by 3 bases, 9 bases remained unmatched. CDR1 and CDR2 (germline): SGHRS, YFSETQ. The CDR3 length is 17 residues. CDR3 sequence (DNA): TGCGCCAGCAGCTTGGCCGGGGCTAGCGGGGGACTCTACGAGCAGTACTTC. The encoded protein is CASSLAGASGGLYEQYF.

J is TRBJ2-4 and V is TRBV27; TRBD1 matches at 7 bases. The CDR3 sequence is 18 residues long. The germline V gene has CDR1 MNHEY and CDR2 SMNVEV (reference sequence). Germline trimming cut 5 bases from V and 6 bases from J; bases unmatched to any gene: 19. As DNA, the CDR3 is TGTGCCAGCAGTCAAAGGGCCCCGACAGGGCTCTTCGGAAACATTCAGTACTTC. As protein: CASSQRAPTGLFGNIQYF.

This clone was recorded only once. The chain employs TRBV14 and TRBJ1-1; TRBD1 agrees at 7 bases. Losses at the gene ends were 8 bases for V and 11 bases for J; bases not matched to a gene: 8. In germline, CDR1 is SGHDN, CDR2 FVKESK. The CDR3 is 11 residues long. The CDR3 sequence: CASRKTGFAFF. The CDR3 nucleotides read TGTGCCAGCCGTAAGACAGGGTTTGCTTTCTTT.

V and J are TRBV5-1 and TRBJ1-1; D remains ambiguous. Trimming pared 2 bases from V and 0 bases from J, leaving 8 bases between. CDR3 length equals 14 residues. The V gene's germline CDR1 is SGHRS and CDR2 YFSETQ. CDR3: CASSFGSMNTEAFF. CDR3 bases: TGCGCCAGCAGCTTTGGCAGTATGAACACTGAAGCTTTCTTT.

CDR3 nucleotides: TGTGCCAGCAGCCAAGCCGCAAGACTTGACAATGAGCAGTTCTTC. Residues: CASSQAARLDNEQFF. This chain joins TRBV4-2 and TRBJ2-1, with unresolved D. The germline V gene has CDR1 LGHNA and CDR2 YNFKEQ. Trimming cost V 1 base and J 5 bases, with 12 bases left between them. The CDR3 runs to 15 residues.

This clone occurred a few times. The rearrangement joins TRBV10-2 to TRBJ2-7; D not certain. CDR3 length equals 11 residues. V lost 0 bases to trimming and J lost 5 bases, with 2 bases between them. The germline V gene has CDR1 WSHSY and CDR2 SAAADI. The CDR3 here is CASSESNEQYF. The CDR3 DNA follows: TGCGCCAGCAGTGAGTCTAACGAGCAGTACTTC.

V usage is TRBV19 and J usage is TRBJ1-2; no clear D gene. CDR1 and CDR2 (germline): LNHDA, SQIVND (reference sequence). The CDR3 sequence is 11 residues long. Trimming pared 5 bases from V and 8 bases from J, leaving 9 bases between. This CDR3 is CASSVSRGYTF. The CDR3 region has the DNA TGTGCCAGTAGTGTGAGCCGAGGCTACACCTTC.

This clone was seen just once. CDR3 sequence: CSVELYRSQGDYEQYF. CDR3 nucleotides: TGCAGCGTTGAACTTTATAGGAGCCAGGGGGATTACGAGCAGTACTTC. This chain joins TRBV29-1 and TRBJ2-7; 7 bases fit TRBD1. From germline, CDR1 is SQVTM and CDR2 ANQGSEA. This CDR3 has 16 amino acids. Trimming cost V 2 bases and J 4 bases; bases outside gene matches: 14.

The genes are TRBV23-1 and TRBJ2-5, with D uncertain. TRBV23-1 carries the ORF label, with uncertain function. The V and J ends lost 4 bases and 7 bases respectively, with 7 bases between them. This CDR3 is 11 amino acids long. CDR3 DNA: TGCGCCAGCAGTCCCCTCCCGACCCAGTACTTC. Protein product: CASSPLPTQYF.

The chain links TRBV15 to TRBJ1-2; no clear D. In germline, CDR1 is LNHNV, CDR2 YYDKDF (reference sequence). The CDR3 contains 14 residues. Trimming shortened V by 5 bases and J by 2 bases, and 12 bases separated the two germline ends. The CDR3 DNA reads TGTGCCACCAGCGGTTATACAGAAAACTATGGCTACACCTTC. Translating gives CATSGYTENYGYTF.

The chain joins TRBV10-2 to TRBJ2-3, with 14 nucleotides matching TRBD2. With 4 bases clipped from V and 7 bases from J, the junction kept 10 bases outside the gene matches. This CDR3 region has 17 residues. CDR1 is WSHSY and CDR2 is SAAADI in the germline V gene. The CDR3 spells CASSGLLTSGGAYTQYF. The CDR3 DNA reads as TGCGCCAGCAGTGGGCTGCTGACTAGCGGGGGGGCATATACGCAGTATTTT.

This chain uses TRBV19 with TRBJ2-3; 9 bases line up with TRBD1. The CDR3 is 15 residues long. Germline-derived CDR1 and CDR2 are LNHDA and SQIVND (reference sequence). Unmatched junction bases numbered 5, after V lost 6 bases and J lost 1 base. CDR3 sequence (DNA): TGTGCCAGTAGACTGGACAGGGGTCGCACAGATACGCAGTATTTT. This encodes CASRLDRGRTDTQYF.